The 26 T cell receptor beta chains given below trace back to one sample, sequenced in a study of vaccination effects on CD4 cells after COVID-19. Sequenced by immunoSEQ multiplex PCR; TCRdb stores in-frame clones only, minus some. The data hold about 25,000 clones, with less than 75% observed a single time. Cells that had been cultured for less than eleven days were the source of isolated CD4+ T cells. These receptors have no known antigen. This specimen was CD4+ T cells from PBMCs cultured without peptide, taken before COVID-19 vaccination. All receptors derive from a human donor who received a COVID-19 vaccine.

V usage is TRBV6-2 or TRBV6-3 and J usage is TRBJ2-7, with 14 bases fitting TRBD2. The CDR3 covers 18 residues. Unmatched junction bases numbered 6, after V lost 0 bases and J lost 2 bases. The germline CDR1 and CDR2 sequences are MNHEY and SVGEGT. The CDR3 DNA reads TGTGCCAGCAGTTACTCGAGACTAGCGGGGGGGCCAACCTACGAGCAGTACTTC. Encoded protein: CASSYSRLAGGPTYEQYF.

The chain joins TRBV7-3 to TRBJ2-3; tentative D call: TRBD1 (5 bases). The CDR3 extends over 14 amino acids. Trimming removed 5 bases at V and 1 base at J, with 10 bases between. Germline-derived CDR1 and CDR2 are SGHTA and FQGTGA. CDR3 residues: CASSEGHRTDTQYF. The CDR3 DNA is TGTGCCAGCAGCGAAGGACACCGCACAGATACGCAGTATTTT.

This clone was detected only a few times. The chain recombines TRBV27 with TRBJ1-6; 8 bases match TRBD1. CDR1 MNHEY and CDR2 SMNVEV come from the germline V gene (reference sequence). After removal of 10 bases from V and 8 bases from J, the junction contained 4 bases not matched to a gene. The CDR3 has 12 residues. The DNA for the CDR3 is TGTGCCACTAGACAGGGGCATTCACCCCTCCACTTT. This sequence encodes CATRQGHSPLHF.

This clone occurred a few times. The rearrangement links TRBV5-1 to TRBJ2-2; maybe TRBD1 (6 bases). Germline V lookup: CDR1 SGHRS, CDR2 YFSETQ. The V end lost 3 bases, the J end lost 0 bases, and 9 bases lay between the germline ends. The CDR3 is made up of 15 amino acids. The CDR3 here is CASSWDTSNTGELFF. CDR3 sequence (DNA): TGCGCCAGCAGCTGGGACACGTCGAACACCGGGGAGCTGTTTTTT.

This clone occurred a few times. The chain couples TRBV4-1 to TRBJ1-4, with a possible D match to TRBD1 (6 bases). V lost 8 bases to trimming and J lost 8 bases, with 18 bases between them. In germline, CDR1 is MGHRA, CDR2 YSYEKL. This CDR3 has 14 residues. DNA for the CDR3: TGCGCCAGCCAACCGGGACACCGGAAGGAAAAACTGTTTTTT. Encoded protein: CASQPGHRKEKLFF.

This chain connects TRBV7-2 to TRBJ2-3; maybe TRBD2 (7 bases). This CDR3 region has 14 residues. Germline lookup yields CDR1 SGHTA and CDR2 FQGNSA. The V gene lost 6 bases and the J gene lost 5 bases, with 15 bases spanning the gap. The CDR3 DNA sequence: TGTGCCAGCAGTCTAGGGGGGGCCGTAGATACGCAGTATTTT. It is translated as CASSLGGAVDTQYF.

The chain has TRBV30 and TRBJ1-4, with D possibly TRBD1 on 6 matching bases. Germline V lookup: CDR1 GTSNPN, CDR2 SVGIG (reference sequence). V was trimmed by 2 bases and J by 8 bases, leaving 12 bases between them. The CDR3 sequence is 13 residues long. The CDR3 DNA reads as TGTGCCTGGAGTCGGGACACATGGGAAAAACTGTTTTTT. It yields the protein CAWSRDTWEKLFF.

The chain recombines TRBV2 with TRBJ1-2; D call uncertain. The germline CDR1 and CDR2 sequences are SNHLY and FYNNEI. V dropped 2 bases and J dropped 4 bases, with 8 bases sitting between them. CDR3 size: 13 residues. The CDR3 DNA follows: TGTGCCAGCAGTGAAATGGGCCTCTATGGCTACACCTTC. Protein product: CASSEMGLYGYTF.

The chain uses TRBV10-1 and TRBJ2-7; the D gene is possibly TRBD2 (5 bases). Looked up from germline, CDR1 is WNHNN and CDR2 is SYGVQD (reference sequence). V lost 1 base and J 0 bases, leaving 10 bases between the germline ends. The CDR3 covers 15 residues. The CDR3 nucleotides read TGCGCCAGCAGTGAGTTGGACTCAGACTCCTACGAGCAGTACTTC. It translates to CASSELDSDSYEQYF.

This chain uses TRBV27 with TRBJ2-1, with TRBD1 matching over 11 bases. This CDR3 contains 16 residues. The germline CDR1 and CDR2 sequences are MNHEY and SMNVEV (reference sequence). The V gene end was trimmed by 4 bases and the J gene end by 7 bases; junction bases not matched to a gene: 9. This CDR3 reads CASSSKGQGAMNEQFF. The DNA of the CDR3 is TGTGCCAGCAGTTCGAAAGGACAGGGGGCAATGAATGAGCAGTTCTTC.

J is TRBJ1-6 and V is TRBV5-5, with a weak D call TRBD1 (6 bases). Germline CDR1 and CDR2: SGHKS and YYEKEE (reference sequence). The V end was cut by 0 bases, the J end by 8 bases, with 15 bases between. The CDR3 covers 16 residues. The CDR3 DNA sequence: TGTGCCAGCAGCTTGGTTGGTCAGGACAGTTATTCACCCCTCCACTTT. Translating gives CASSLVGQDSYSPLHF.

By its share, this clone is medium-sized. The rearrangement links TRBV11-2 to TRBJ2-7; 7 bases agree with TRBD2. The CDR3 length is 17 residues. In germline, CDR1 is SGHAT, CDR2 FQNNGV. V was pared by 5 bases and J by 1 base, with 14 bases of the junction left unmatched. In DNA form, the CDR3 reads TGTGCCAGCAGCCCCCTTCAGGGAGGGCGGCCATCCTACGAGCAGTACTTC. Translation gives CASSPLQGGRPSYEQYF.

This chain links TRBV19 with TRBJ2-1; TRBD1 matches at 11 bases. Germline assignment: CDR1 LNHDA and CDR2 SQIVND (reference sequence). The CDR3 consists of 14 residues. Unmatched junction bases numbered 2, after V lost 0 bases and J lost 10 bases. The CDR3 DNA follows: TGTGCCAGTAGTATAGATCGGGACAGGGGGGAGCAGTTCTTC. Its protein product is CASSIDRDRGEQFF.

This clone has only one observation. This chain joins TRBV6-5 and TRBJ2-7; TRBD1 matches at 7 bases. With 4 bases clipped from V and 1 base from J, the junction kept 10 bases outside the gene matches. Germline assignment: CDR1 MNHEY and CDR2 SVGAGI. There are 16 residues in the CDR3. The CDR3 here is CASSSMMDRTSYEQYF. The CDR3 nucleotides are TGTGCCAGCAGTTCCATGATGGACAGGACGTCCTACGAGCAGTACTTC.

This chain connects TRBV7-8 to TRBJ2-1; TRBD2 aligns across 8 bases. Trimming took 0 bases from V and 14 from J; bases not matched to a gene: 9. This CDR3 has 14 residues. Germline CDR1 is SGHVS and CDR2 is FQNEAQ. The CDR3 region has the DNA TGTGCCAGCAGCTTAGCGGGTAGCGGGAATCTAAAGTTCTTC. Amino acid sequence: CASSLAGSGNLKFF.

This clone was found a few times. The chain is built from TRBV2 and TRBJ1-6, with D tentatively TRBD1 (6 bases). The V end was cut by 6 bases, the J end by 8 bases, with 11 bases between. Germline CDR1 SNHLY, CDR2 FYNNEI. The CDR3 contains 13 residues. In nucleotides, the CDR3 is TGTGCCAGCAGGGAGGGGGATTATTCACCCCTCCACTTT. This encodes CASREGDYSPLHF.

The chain is built from TRBV6-5 and TRBJ2-2; D may be TRBD1 or TRBD2 (6 bases each). The CDR3 totals 15 residues. The germline V and J ends were trimmed by 2 bases and 6 bases, with 13 bases remaining between them. Germline V gene data show CDR1 as MNHEY and CDR2 as SVGAGI. CDR3 loop: CASSYHGGASGELFF. CDR3 sequence (DNA): TGTGCCAGCAGTTACCACGGGGGCGCTTCCGGGGAGCTGTTTTTT.

The chain has TRBV13 and TRBJ2-7; TRBD1 aligns across 8 bases. Germline CDR1 is PRHDT and CDR2 is FYEKMQ (reference sequence). The V segment lost 10 bases and the J segment 2 bases; nucleotides outside the gene matches: 13. The CDR3 consists of 15 residues. CDR3 nucleotide sequence: TGTGCCACCCTAAAAGCCGGGACAGGAGCCTACGAGCAGTACTTC. It codes for CATLKAGTGAYEQYF.

The J gene is TRBJ2-1, the V gene TRBV30, with unresolved D. The V end lost 2 bases, the J end lost 8 bases, and 7 bases lay between the germline ends. The CDR3 extends over 11 amino acids. The germline V gene encodes CDR1 GTSNPN and CDR2 SVGIG (reference sequence). The DNA for the CDR3 is TGTGCCTGGAGTCGGACCGATGAGCAGTTCTTC. Its translation: CAWSRTDEQFF.

This clone was found a few times. The chain joins TRBV12-3 or TRBV12-4 to TRBJ1-5; no clear D. The CDR3 has 12 amino acids. V was cut by 3 bases and J by 7 bases, with 7 bases left in between. The CDR3 spells CASSFISQPQHF. DNA of the CDR3: TGTGCCAGCAGTTTTATCTCCCAGCCCCAGCATTTT.

This clone was seen only a few times. The chain couples TRBV7-2 to TRBJ2-7, with TRBD2 identical over 10 bases. V lost 2 bases, J lost 4 bases, and 17 bases stayed unmatched. The V gene's germline CDR1 is SGHTA and CDR2 FQGNSA. CDR3 length: 19 amino acids. CDR3 in DNA: TGTGCCAGCAGCTTAAGACGCCCCCTTAGCGGGGGGCCGGGTTACGAGCAGTACTTC. It is translated as CASSLRRPLSGGPGYEQYF. Full variable domain (missing parts from reference TRBV7-2 and TRBJ2-7): GAGVSQSPSNKVTEKGKDVELRCDPISGHTALYWYRQSLGQGLEFLIYFQGNSAPDKSGLPSDRFSAERTGGSVSTLTIQRTQQEDSAVYLCASSLRRPLSGGPGYEQYFGPGTRLTVT.

V is TRBV10-3 and J is TRBJ1-4; D is ambiguous. Germline V gives CDR1 ENHRY, CDR2 SYGVKD. The CDR3 sequence is 14 residues long. The ends were cut back, 6 bases at V and 4 bases at J, with 12 bases in the middle. The CDR3 DNA reads as TGTGCCATCAGCGACGGTTGGGGTAATGAAAAACTGTTTTTT. Encoded protein: CAISDGWGNEKLFF.

The J gene is TRBJ2-1, the V gene TRBV5-4; D gene ambiguous. The CDR3 contains 14 residues. The V gene's germline CDR1 is SGHNT and CDR2 YYREEE (reference sequence). V lost 0 bases and J 7 bases, leaving 11 bases between the germline ends. The DNA of the CDR3 is TGTGCCAGCAGCTTGGCCTTGACTCCAAATGAGCAGTTCTTC. It specifies CASSLALTPNEQFF.

The chain couples TRBV6-2 or TRBV6-3 to TRBJ2-7; 9 bases fit TRBD1. Germline-derived CDR1 and CDR2 are MNHEY and SVGEGT. The CDR3 covers 15 residues. V lost 4 bases and J lost 0; bases outside the gene matches: 4. CDR3 loop: CASSFGQGISYEQYF. CDR3 in DNA: TGTGCCAGCAGTTTCGGACAGGGGATCTCCTACGAGCAGTACTTC.

The CDR3 sequence: CASSLTGKGNTEAFF. CDR3 bases: TGTGCCAGCAGCTTAACGGGGAAGGGGAACACTGAAGCTTTCTTT. The chain couples TRBV7-2 to TRBJ1-1; D call uncertain. The CDR3 is 15 amino acids. Germline CDR1 is SGHTA and CDR2 is FQGNSA. V dropped 2 bases and J dropped 1 base, with 11 bases sitting between them.

This rearrangement joins TRBV5-1 to TRBJ2-5, with TRBD2 identical over 13 bases. Germline CDR1 SGHRS, CDR2 YFSETQ. The CDR3 covers 19 residues. The V and J ends lost 0 bases and 4 bases, in that order; junction bases with no gene match: 12. CDR3 region: CASSLEAASGLAGRETQYF. The CDR3 nucleotides read TGCGCCAGCAGCTTGGAGGCAGCTTCGGGACTAGCGGGGCGAGAGACCCAGTACTTC.